The rows below give T cell receptor beta chains drawn from one sample of a study of prognosis after radiotherapy for stage I lung cancer. TCRdb reanalysed the multiplex PCR reads using MiXCR and keeps one entry per CDR3 protein. The sample has about 26,000 distinct CDR3 sequences, around 30% seen once. The source material was PBMCs, sampled before or after stereotactic body radiation therapy (not recorded which). These receptors originate from a donor aged 50 or older with non-small cell lung cancer. The CDR3 runs from the conserved cysteine through the conserved F or W. D genes are given only for firm matches. A row's size may be missing; if present it is once, few, many or a size class.

J | D | V | size | DNA | CDR3
TRBJ1-5 | TRBD1 | TRBV11-2 | NA | TGTGCCAGCAGCCTAGCCCAGACAGGGAGTCAGCCCCAGCATTTT | CASSLAQTGSQPQHF
TRBJ2-5 | TRBD2 | TRBV7-8 | many | TGTGCCAGCAGCTTGTTCCTAGCGGGGGGGCAACAAGAGACCCAGTACTTC | CASSLFLAGGQQETQYF
TRBJ1-2 | TRBD1 | TRBV7-2 | NA | TGTGCCAGCAGCCCCCGGGACAGGGTAAATGGCTACACCTTC | CASSPRDRVNGYTF
TRBJ1-2 | TRBD1 | TRBV18 | many | TGTGCCAGCTCACCGGACAGGGGGCGGAACTATGGCTACACCTTC | CASSPDRGRNYGYTF
TRBJ1-1 | NA | TRBV5-4 | NA | TGTGCCAGCAGCACAGACACGGCTGGTGAAGCTTTCTTT | CASSTDTAGEAFF
TRBJ1-2 | TRBD1 | TRBV18 | NA | TGTGCCAGCTCACCACCCGCGACAGGGGGCAACTATGGCTACACCTTC | CASSPPATGGNYGYTF
TRBJ2-2 | TRBD2 | TRBV6-1 | once | TGTGCCAGCATGCAAAATAGCGGGGCGAACACCGGGGAGCTGTTTTTT | CASMQNSGANTGELFF
TRBJ2-5 | NA | TRBV7-9 | NA | TGTGCCAGCAGCTTACAGCGGGCGGTGGGGCAAGAGACCCAGTACTTC | CASSLQRAVGQETQYF
TRBJ1-3 | TRBD1 | TRBV6-2/TRBV6-3 | many | TGTGCCAGCAGCCCCGGGACAGGGGGTATCTCTGGAAACACCATACATTTT | CASSPGTGGISGNTIHF
TRBJ2-2 | NA | TRBV20-1 | many | TGCAGTGAAGGGGGCGGGGAGCTGTTTTTT | CSEGGGELFF
TRBJ2-5 | TRBD2 | TRBV3-1 | many | TGTGCCAGCAGCCAAGGTACGGGAGGGTTTGAGACCCAGTACTTC | CASSQGTGGFETQYF
TRBJ2-7 | NA | TRBV20-1 | many | TGCAGTCTCCACATGACAGGCGTTGGAGAGCAGTACTTC | CSLHMTGVGEQYF
TRBJ1-2 | TRBD1 | TRBV4-1 | many | TGCGCCAGCAGCCAAAACAGGGGAGGCGACTATGGCTACACCTTC | CASSQNRGGDYGYTF
TRBJ1-3 | NA | TRBV20-1 | many | TGCAGTGCTACCCCGATGAAGGGGAGCTCTGGAAACACCATATATTTT | CSATPMKGSSGNTIYF
TRBJ2-5 | NA | TRBV11-2 | many | TGTGCCAGCAGCCTCACGGGTGCCGGGGAGACCCAGTACTTC | CASSLTGAGETQYF
TRBJ2-7 | NA | TRBV29-1 | many | TGCAGCGTGGTGGAGGGGGACGCGGGGGTGAGGTACTTC | CSVVEGDAGVRYF
TRBJ2-7 | TRBD2 | TRBV27 | many | TGTGCCAGCAGTCCCCCCCCCGGGTCTGCGGGAGTATACGAGCAGTACTTC | CASSPPPGSAGVYEQYF
TRBJ2-1 | TRBD2 | TRBV10-3 | many | TGTGCCATCAGTGAGTCCGATTTTTCTTCACTAGCGGGGGTCACTAGCTCCTACAATGAGCAGTTCTTC | CAISESDFSSLAGVTSSYNEQFF
TRBJ1-2 | NA | TRBV29-1 | many | TGCAGCGTTCAAGGGGATAACTATGGCTACACCTTC | CSVQGDNYGYTF
TRBJ2-7 | NA | TRBV7-2 | NA | TGTGCCAGCAGCTTTCAGGCAGCGCAAGAGCAGTACTTC | CASSFQAAQEQYF
TRBJ2-7 | TRBD2 | TRBV4-1 | many | TGCGCCAGCAGCCCCCCTTCGGGACTAGCGGGCCGGCACGAGCAGTACTTC | CASSPPSGLAGRHEQYF
TRBJ2-2 | NA | TRBV2 | many | TGTGCCAGCTGGGGTTCCGGGGAGCTGTTTTTT | CASWGSGELFF
TRBJ2-7 | TRBD2 | TRBV6-2/TRBV6-3 | NA | TGTGCCACCTTGCCCCCCGGACTAGCGGTTTACGAGCAGTACTTC | CATLPPGLAVYEQYF
TRBJ2-3 | NA | TRBV9 | many | TGTGCCAGCAGCGGGCTCCGGGATACGCAGTATTTT | CASSGLRDTQYF
TRBJ1-1 | TRBD1 | TRBV25-1 | many | TGTGCCAGCAGTGGGTTCTACCTTGGACAGGTGGGGAACACTGAAGCTTTCTTT | CASSGFYLGQVGNTEAFF
TRBJ2-7 | NA | TRBV12-3/TRBV12-4 | many | TGTGCCAGCAGTTCGAGACTCGCCTACGAGCAGTACTTC | CASSSRLAYEQYF
TRBJ1-5 | NA | TRBV5-4 | many | TGTGCCAGCAGCTTGGCCCCCTCGCAGCCCCAGCATTTT | CASSLAPSQPQHF
TRBJ1-3 | NA | TRBV2 | many | TGTGCCAGTTGGCGGGGAGCCAGGGATGGAAACACCATATATTTT | CASWRGARDGNTIYF
TRBJ2-1 | NA | TRBV2 | NA | TGTGCCAGCAGGAGCTACAATGAGCAGTTCTTC | CASRSYNEQFF
TRBJ1-1 | NA | TRBV6-2/TRBV6-3 | NA | TGTGCCAGCAGTTACACCTTGAACACTGAAGCTTTCTTT | CASSYTLNTEAFF
TRBJ2-5 | NA | TRBV7-2 | many | TGTGCCAGCAGCTTTTTACCGGGACTGATAGGGGGAGAGACCCAGTACTTC | CASSFLPGLIGGETQYF
TRBJ1-3 | NA | TRBV25-1 | NA | TGTGCCAGCAGTGAATCGGTAGGCATTTCTGCGAACACCATATATTTT | CASSESVGISANTIYF
TRBJ2-3 | NA | TRBV9 | many | TGTGCCAGCAGCGTAGGGACCGGGAGCACAGATACGCAGTATTTT | CASSVGTGSTDTQYF
TRBJ1-1 | TRBD1 | TRBV4-1 | many | TGCGCCAGCAGCCAAGGGGGACAGTTGAACACTGAAGCTTTCTTT | CASSQGGQLNTEAFF
TRBJ2-1 | NA | TRBV2 | many | TGTGCCAGGGCTCTTGGGAGCTCCTACAATGAGCAGTTCTTC | CARALGSSYNEQFF
TRBJ2-5 | TRBD1 | TRBV13 | many | TGTGCCAGCAGGGGCCAAGGGGGCGGTGAGACCCAGTACTTC | CASRGQGGGETQYF
TRBJ1-4 | NA | TRBV5-1 | many | TGCGCCAGCAGCTTATGGGGGTTCGGGGGAAAACTGTTTTTT | CASSLWGFGGKLFF
TRBJ2-3 | TRBD2 | TRBV20-1 | few | TGCAGTGCTAGAGCATTTTTTGGACTAGCGGGAGCGGTAGATACGCAGTATTTT | CSARAFFGLAGAVDTQYF
TRBJ2-4 | NA | TRBV19 | few | TGTGCCAGTAGTATAACCCACAGGGAGGATCTGTACTTC | CASSITHREDLYF
TRBJ2-1 | TRBD2 | TRBV7-8 | many | TGTGCCAGCAGCGACCTGACTAGCGGGAGGGTCATGTCAAATGAGCAGTTCTTC | CASSDLTSGRVMSNEQFF
TRBJ1-2 | NA | TRBV5-1 | many | TGCGCCAGCAGCTTGTTGGCAGGGAGTGACTCTGGCTACACCTTC | CASSLLAGSDSGYTF
TRBJ1-3 | TRBD1 | TRBV5-1 | NA | TGCGCCAGCAGCTTGGCGTCAGGGGGCTCTGGAAACACCATATATTTT | CASSLASGGSGNTIYF
TRBJ2-7 | NA | TRBV7-6 | medium-sized | TGTGCCAGCAGCAAAGGACCTAACTACGAGCAGTACTTC | CASSKGPNYEQYF
TRBJ1-1 | NA | TRBV6-1 | NA | TGTGCCACGTTTCAGGGCGCTGAAGCTTTCTTT | CATFQGAEAFF
TRBJ2-7 | TRBD1 | TRBV19 | NA | TGTGCCAGTAGAAACCGACAGGGAGACGAGCAGTACTTC | CASRNRQGDEQYF
TRBJ1-6 | NA | TRBV10-2 | many | TGCGCCAGCAGTGAGTCGGAGGGTTACGGTAATTCACCCCTCCACTTT | CASSESEGYGNSPLHF
TRBJ1-6 | NA | TRBV30 | many | TGTGCCTGGATGGACGGCTATAATTCACCCCTCCACTTT | CAWMDGYNSPLHF
TRBJ1-5 | NA | TRBV12-3/TRBV12-4 | many | TGTGCCAGCAGTTTAACGGGGACCAATCAGCCCCAGCATTTT | CASSLTGTNQPQHF
TRBJ1-1 | NA | TRBV20-1 | many | TGCAGTGCTAGTACTCAAATGAACACTGAAGCTTTCTTT | CSASTQMNTEAFF
TRBJ2-1 | NA | TRBV7-9 | NA | TGTGCCAGCAGCGCCAACTGGGTGAATGAGCAGTTCTTC | CASSANWVNEQFF
TRBJ2-2 | NA | TRBV6-1 | many | TGTGCCAGCAGTGCCGGGGGGCCTTTTGGGGAGCTGTTTTTT | CASSAGGPFGELFF
TRBJ1-2 | TRBD1 | TRBV20-1 | many | TGCAGTGCTCAACCGGGACAGGGTAACTATGGCTACACCTTC | CSAQPGQGNYGYTF
TRBJ1-1 | NA | TRBV12-3/TRBV12-4 | NA | TGTGCCAGCAGTTTAGCAGTGAACACTGAAGCTTTCTTT | CASSLAVNTEAFF
TRBJ1-1 | NA | TRBV11-3 | many | TGTGCCAGCAGCGTACGGCTGAACACTGAAGCTTTCTTT | CASSVRLNTEAFF
TRBJ1-2 | NA | TRBV19 | many | TGTGCCAGTAGTATTGAGGGTTCTAACTATGGCTACACCTTC | CASSIEGSNYGYTF
TRBJ1-1 | TRBD1 | TRBV28 | many | TGTGCCAGCAGCCTACAGATGACAGGGGCTGAAGCTTTCTTT | CASSLQMTGAEAFF
TRBJ2-1 | NA | TRBV24-1 | NA | TGTGACACCAGTCCCCTCAGGGCGAACAATGAGCAGTTCTTC | CDTSPLRANNEQFF
TRBJ2-6 | TRBD1 | TRBV28 | many | TGTGCCAGCAGTCCCGGACAGGGGGCGGCTGGGGCCAACGTCCTGACTTTC | CASSPGQGAAGANVLTF